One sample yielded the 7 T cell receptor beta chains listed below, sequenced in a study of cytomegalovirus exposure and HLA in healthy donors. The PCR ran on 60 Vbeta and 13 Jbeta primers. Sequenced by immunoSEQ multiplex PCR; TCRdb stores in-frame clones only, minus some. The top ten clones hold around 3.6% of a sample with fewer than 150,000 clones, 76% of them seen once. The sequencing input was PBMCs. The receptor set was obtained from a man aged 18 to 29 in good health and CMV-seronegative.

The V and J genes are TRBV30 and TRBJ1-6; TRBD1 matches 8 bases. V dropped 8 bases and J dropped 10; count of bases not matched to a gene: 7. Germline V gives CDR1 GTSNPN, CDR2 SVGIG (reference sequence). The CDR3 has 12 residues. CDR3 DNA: TGTGCCCGGGCCTCAGGGGGCTCACCCCTCCACTTT. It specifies CARASGGSPLHF. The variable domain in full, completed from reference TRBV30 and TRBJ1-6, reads SQTIHQWPATLVQPVGSPLSLECTVEGTSNPNLYWYRQAAGRGLQLLFYSVGIGQISSEVPQNLSASRPQDRQFILSSKKLLLSDSGFYLCARASGGSPLHFGNGTRLTVT.

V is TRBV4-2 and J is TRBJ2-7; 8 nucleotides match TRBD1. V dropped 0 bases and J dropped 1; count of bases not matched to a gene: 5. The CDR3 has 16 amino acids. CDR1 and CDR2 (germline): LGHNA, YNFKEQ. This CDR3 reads CASSQEAGGWSYEQYF. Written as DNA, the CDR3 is TGTGCCAGCAGCCAAGAAGCAGGGGGCTGGTCCTACGAGCAGTACTTC.

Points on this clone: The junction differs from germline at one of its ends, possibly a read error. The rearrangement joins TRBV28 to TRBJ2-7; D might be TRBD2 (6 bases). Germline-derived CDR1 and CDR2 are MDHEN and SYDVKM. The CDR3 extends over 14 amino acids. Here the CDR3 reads CASSPPGVSHEQYF. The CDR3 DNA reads TGTGCCAGCAGTCCGCCGGGAGTCTCCCACGAGCAGTACTTC.

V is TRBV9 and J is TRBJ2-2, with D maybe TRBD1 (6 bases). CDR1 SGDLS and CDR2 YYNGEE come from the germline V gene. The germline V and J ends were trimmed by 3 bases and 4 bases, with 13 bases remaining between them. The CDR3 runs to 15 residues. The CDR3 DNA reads TGTGCCAGCAGCGACAGGCTAGGGGGCACCGGGGAGCTGTTTTTT. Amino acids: CASSDRLGGTGELFF.

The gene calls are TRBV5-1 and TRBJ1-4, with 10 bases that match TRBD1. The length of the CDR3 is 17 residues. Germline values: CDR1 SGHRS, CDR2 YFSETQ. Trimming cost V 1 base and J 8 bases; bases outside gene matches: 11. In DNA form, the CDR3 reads TGCGCCAGCAGCTTGAGACAGCGGACAGGGGGAGGGGAAAAACTGTTTTTT. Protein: CASSLRQRTGGGEKLFF.

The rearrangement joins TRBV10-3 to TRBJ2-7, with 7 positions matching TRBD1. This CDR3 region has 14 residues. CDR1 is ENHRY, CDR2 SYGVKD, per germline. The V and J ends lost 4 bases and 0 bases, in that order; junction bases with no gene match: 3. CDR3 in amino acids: CAISGGQNSYEQYF. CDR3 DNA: TGTGCCATCAGTGGGGGACAGAACTCCTACGAGCAGTACTTC.

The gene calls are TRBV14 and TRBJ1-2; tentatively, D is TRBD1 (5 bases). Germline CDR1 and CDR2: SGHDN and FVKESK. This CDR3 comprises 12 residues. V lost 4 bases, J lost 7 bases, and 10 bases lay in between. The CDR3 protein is CASSPPGGGYTF. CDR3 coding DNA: TGTGCCAGCAGCCCCCCCGGGGGTGGCTACACCTTC.